The clone carrying this TCR beta chain appeared many times. Its antigen is not identified. The sample comes from a study of CD8 T cells in ankylosing spondylitis. Quantitative 5'-RACE was performed with molecular barcodes, and it yielded the TCR beta libraries. TCRdb independently ran MiXCR on the 5' RACE reads; one entry per CDR3 protein. Here the sample spans more than 150,000 distinct CDR3 sequences, 10% to 15% being singletons. Trimming pared 0 bases from V and 8 bases from J, leaving 4 bases between. CDR1 and CDR2 from the germline V gene are MGHDK and SYGVNS. The CDR3 length is 12 residues. Overall study findings and caveats: A motif of 7 to 9 highly homologous TCR beta variants was seen as apparently characteristic of ankylosing spondylitis blood. Those disease-linked clones were CD8+; they were also relatively rare in peripheral blood. Before this, some motif variants had been reported in reactive arthritis synovial fluid and blood.

The chain couples TRBV25-1 to TRBJ2-2; D gene ambiguous. The sequenced sample consisted of blood, either unsorted or a sorted T cell fraction (not recorded which). The TCR comes from a female donor with ankylosing spondylitis or in good health (not recorded which). The CDR3 region is CASSEYGGELFF. The DNA for the CDR3 is TGTGCCAGCAGTGAATATGGGGGGGAGCTGTTTTTT.